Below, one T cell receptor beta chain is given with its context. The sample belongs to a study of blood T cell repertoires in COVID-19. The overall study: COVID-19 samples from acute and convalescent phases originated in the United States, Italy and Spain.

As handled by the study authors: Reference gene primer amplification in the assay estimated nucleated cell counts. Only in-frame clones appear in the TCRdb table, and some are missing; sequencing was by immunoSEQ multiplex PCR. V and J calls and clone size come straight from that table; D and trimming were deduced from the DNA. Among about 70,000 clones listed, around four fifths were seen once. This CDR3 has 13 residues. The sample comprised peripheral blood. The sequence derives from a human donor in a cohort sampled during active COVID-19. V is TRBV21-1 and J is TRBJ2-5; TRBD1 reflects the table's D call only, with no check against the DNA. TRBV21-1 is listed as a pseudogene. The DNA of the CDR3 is TGTGCCAGCAGCAAAGGTGTGACAGGAACCCAGTACTTC. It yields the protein CASSKGVTGTQYF.